This T cell receptor (beta chain) was captured by sequencing in a study of blood T cell repertoires in COVID-19. In the study overall: Acute and convalescent COVID-19 specimens originated in the United States, Italy and Spain.

From germline, CDR1 is SGHRS and CDR2 YFSETQ. The V and J ends lost 3 bases and 0 bases, in that order; junction bases with no gene match: 9. This CDR3 is built from 18 residues. Methods used by the authors: How many nucleated cells were present was estimated from reference gene primer amplification. Assay: immunoSEQ multiplex PCR; the TCRdb copy retains only in-frame clones and omits some. V and J calls and clone size are as listed in that table; D and trimming were resolved from the DNA. Among 100,000 or so clones, 75% to 90% were seen once, and the ten largest hold under 8%. This chain uses TRBV5-1 with TRBJ2-7, with 13 bases aligning to TRBD2. What was sequenced was peripheral blood. The TCR comes from a man aged 60 to 75 with acute or convalescent COVID-19. The CDR3, as DNA: TGCGCCAGCAGCTCTGGGACTAGCGGGATAAGAAGCTCCTACGAGCAGTACTTC. It is translated as CASSSGTSGIRSSYEQYF.